The 14 T cell receptor beta chains presented below share a single source sample, sequenced in a study of blood T cell repertoires in COVID-19. Sequencing used immunoSEQ multiplex PCR; TCRdb keeps in-frame clones, though not all of them. The data hold approximately 120,000 clones, with roughly 83% observed a single time. What was sequenced was peripheral blood. These receptors were taken from a human donor in a cohort sampled during active COVID-19.

The rearrangement links TRBV24-1 to TRBJ2-3; possible D gene TRBD2, 5 bases. V was cut by 3 bases and J by 10 bases, with 10 bases left in between. The CDR3 consists of 12 residues. In germline, CDR1 is KGHDR, CDR2 SFDVKD. The chain's CDR3 is CATSDPAGAQYF. The CDR3 coding sequence is TGTGCCACCAGTGATCCCGCCGGGGCGCAGTATTTT.

The chain is built from TRBV5-1 and TRBJ2-5, with 7 positions matching TRBD1. The CDR3 loop spans 15 amino acids. The germline gives CDR1 SGHRS, CDR2 YFSETQ. Losses at the gene ends were 2 bases for V and 5 bases for J; bases not matched to a gene: 9. CDR3 sequence (DNA): TGCGCCAGCAGCTTACCCAGGGGGAGTCAGGAGACCCAGTACTTC. Protein: CASSLPRGSQETQYF.

This clone turned up a few times. For the CDR3, the DNA is TGTGCCAGCAGTTTAAATGAGGATCCCTCTGGAAACACCATATATTTT. Translation gives CASSLNEDPSGNTIYF. This rearrangement joins TRBV28 to TRBJ1-3; D not resolved. This CDR3 region has 16 residues. V lost 2 bases to trimming and J lost 0 bases, with 11 bases between them. Germline V gives CDR1 MDHEN, CDR2 SYDVKM.

This chain joins TRBV29-1 and TRBJ2-1; 11 bases match TRBD1. This CDR3 is 12 amino acids long. CDR1 SQVTM and CDR2 ANQGSEA come from the germline V gene. V gave up 6 bases and J gave up 6 bases; unmatched junction bases: 1. The DNA of the CDR3 is TGCAGCGTCGGGACAGGGGGCAATGAGCAGTTCTTC. It translates to CSVGTGGNEQFF.

DNA of the CDR3: TGTGCCAGCAGCGGAAGGCGACAGGGGCCATCTAACTATGGCTACACCTTC. Translating gives CASSGRRQGPSNYGYTF. The chain couples TRBV25-1 to TRBJ1-2; 8 positions match TRBD1. V shed 6 bases, J shed 0 bases, and the junction held 12 bases outside the gene matches. The germline V gene encodes CDR1 MGHDK and CDR2 SYGVNS. The CDR3 is made up of 17 amino acids.

The chain links TRBV7-2 to TRBJ1-6, with a possible D match to TRBD1 (6 bases). Trimming cost V 2 bases and J 5 bases, with 13 bases left between them. CDR3 length: 16 residues. The germline V gene encodes CDR1 SGHTA and CDR2 FQGNSA. CDR3 protein: CASSLRIKGDNSPLHF. The DNA of the CDR3 is TGTGCCAGCAGCTTACGTATAAAGGGGGATAATTCACCCCTCCACTTT.

This clone was counted a few times. The chain has TRBV29-1 and TRBJ1-1; D uncertain. Trimming took 8 bases from V and 1 from J, leaving 5 bases between them. The germline gives CDR1 SQVTM, CDR2 ANQGSEA. The CDR3 spans 10 residues. CDR3 amino acids: CSYRNTEAFF. CDR3 nucleotides: TGCAGCTATAGGAACACTGAAGCTTTCTTT.

The chain joins TRBV5-4 to TRBJ1-2, with TRBD1 matching 8 bases. V lost 3 bases to trimming and J lost 7 bases; unmatched junction nucleotides: 8. The CDR3 is 14 amino acids. Germline-derived CDR1 and CDR2 are SGHNT and YYREEE (reference sequence). The CDR3 here is CASSYSGGAAGYTF. The CDR3 nucleotides read TGTGCCAGCAGCTACTCAGGGGGCGCGGCTGGCTACACCTTC.

The rearrangement uses TRBV19 and TRBJ2-1, with 9 bases aligning to TRBD2. V was clipped by 3 bases and J by 5 bases; unmatched bases: 8. This CDR3 spans 16 amino acids. Germline CDR1 and CDR2: LNHDA and SQIVND (reference sequence). For the CDR3, the DNA is TGTGCCAGTAGTATGTTAGCGGGAGAACCAGACAATGAGCAGTTCTTC. This translates into CASSMLAGEPDNEQFF.

This clone has just one count. The chain links TRBV29-1 to TRBJ1-1; D is possibly TRBD1 (5 bases). Germline CDR1 reads SQVTM; CDR2 reads ANQGSEA. Trimming took 3 bases from V and 1 from J, leaving 15 bases between them. The CDR3 consists of 15 residues. CDR3 sequence reads: CSVDPGVRGNTEAFF. CDR3 coding DNA: TGCAGCGTTGATCCGGGGGTGAGGGGGAACACTGAAGCTTTCTTT.

The chain links TRBV6-5 to TRBJ2-1; 8 bases are a match to TRBD1. Germline CDR1 is MNHEY and CDR2 is SVGAGI. The CDR3 is 15 residues long. With 6 bases clipped from V and 0 bases from J, the junction kept 4 bases outside the gene matches. The CDR3 reads CASSRQGSSYNEQFF. CDR3 nucleotide sequence: TGTGCCAGCAGCCGACAGGGGAGCTCCTACAATGAGCAGTTCTTC.

This chain connects TRBV4-1 to TRBJ2-3; 13 bases are shared with TRBD2. The CDR3 runs to 16 residues. Trimming cost V 4 bases and J 4 bases; bases outside gene matches: 5. Germline CDR1 is MGHRA and CDR2 is YSYEKL. As DNA, the CDR3 is TGCGCCAGCAGCCTGCGGACTAGCGGGAGTGCAGATACGCAGTATTTT. Protein: CASSLRTSGSADTQYF.

The chain couples TRBV27 to TRBJ2-3, with D perhaps matching TRBD2 (5 bases). Germline V CDR1 and CDR2: MNHEY, SMNVEV (reference sequence). CDR3 size: 13 residues. The germline V and J ends were trimmed by 0 bases and 6 bases, with 7 bases remaining between them. This chain's CDR3 is CASSLSRGDTQYF. CDR3 sequence (DNA): TGTGCCAGCAGTTTATCCCGCGGGGATACGCAGTATTTT.

This clone appeared once. The chain uses TRBV6-2 or TRBV6-3 and TRBJ1-5, with 7 bases fitting TRBD1. The CDR3 totals 19 residues. The V and J ends lost 2 bases and 6 bases, in that order; junction bases with no gene match: 19. Germline V gene sequence: CDR1 MNHEY, CDR2 SVGEGT. In nucleotides, the CDR3 is TGTGCCAGCAGTTACGGATCGGAGGGGGCGCATTTTTTTGGTCAGCCCCAGCATTTT. Protein: CASSYGSEGAHFFGQPQHF.